Each of the 17 T cell receptor beta chains below was sequenced from the same sample in a study of blood T cells in healthy people across ages. A second PCR of 7 to 11 cycles used a sample-barcoded 5' primer and a J-beta primer mix. One entry per CDR3 protein results from TCRdb running MiXCR on the 5' RACE reads. Of roughly 2 million distinct CDR3 sequences in the sample, 40% to 55% were seen once. Material for sequencing was blood. The origin of the receptors is a woman in her forties in good health.

The sample holds a few counts of this clonotype. This rearrangement joins TRBV7-2 to TRBJ2-5; D might be TRBD1 or TRBD2, each matching 5 bases. Germline-derived CDR1 and CDR2 are SGHTA and FQGNSA. This CDR3 spans 15 amino acids. V dropped 1 base and J dropped 4 bases, with 13 bases sitting between them. This CDR3 reads CASSLEGRSRETQYF. CDR3 coding DNA: TGTGCCAGCAGCTTAGAGGGACGGTCGCGAGAGACCCAGTACTTC.

The chain recombines TRBV20-1 with TRBJ2-3; D remains ambiguous. The CDR3 contains 15 residues. Germline V gene lookup returns CDR1 DFQATT and CDR2 SNEGSKA (reference sequence). CDR3 in DNA: TGCCCAGAACCCAAGAACGCGGCCAGCACAGATACGCAGTATTTT. This codes for CPEPKNAASTDTQYF.

This clonotype was seen a handful of times. The genes are TRBV6-2 or TRBV6-3 and TRBJ2-5; 9 positions match TRBD1. V trimming: 5 bases; J trimming: 11 bases; junction bases outside the gene matches: 3. Germline V gene data show CDR1 as MNHEY and CDR2 as SVGEGT. The CDR3 consists of 11 residues. CDR3 in DNA: TGTGCCAGCAGTACAGGGACAGGGCAGTACTTC. This sequence encodes CASSTGTGQYF.

This clonotype was detected a few times. The genes are TRBV4-1 and TRBJ2-7, with D perhaps TRBD1 (6 bases). Germline V gene data show CDR1 as MGHRA and CDR2 as YSYEKL. Trimming pared 5 bases from V and 0 bases from J, leaving 17 bases between. The CDR3 loop spans 16 amino acids. This CDR3 reads CASSYAPGASSYEQYF. In DNA form, the CDR3 reads TGCGCCAGCAGCTACGCCCCAGGGGCCTCCTCCTACGAGCAGTACTTC.

The table lists this clonotype with a few counts. This chain joins TRBV4-3 and TRBJ2-1, with 8 bases that match TRBD1. The CDR3 covers 15 residues. The trim removed 3 bases at V and 0 bases at J, leaving 1 base unmatched. The V gene's germline CDR1 is LGHNA and CDR2 YSLEER. The CDR3 DNA reads as TGCGCCAGCAGCCATACAGGGGGCTCCTACAATGAGCAGTTCTTC. Its translation: CASSHTGGSYNEQFF.

CDR3 sequence reads: CATSRDWVQAVGGNEKLFF. The CDR3 nucleotides are TGTGCCACCAGCAGAGATTGGGTCCAGGCAGTGGGGGGAAATGAAAAACTGTTTTTT. The chain carries TRBV15 and TRBJ1-4; D is perhaps TRBD1 (5 bases). Looked up from germline, CDR1 is LNHNV and CDR2 is YYDKDF (reference sequence). This CDR3 has 19 amino acids. Between the trimmed V and J ends, which lost 0 bases and 5 bases, there was a span of 22 bases.

This chain connects TRBV27 to TRBJ2-7; D might be TRBD1 (6 bases). The V and J ends lost 3 bases and 4 bases respectively, with 10 bases between them. CDR1 is MNHEY and CDR2 is SMNVEV in the germline V gene (reference sequence). The CDR3 runs to 13 residues. As DNA, the CDR3 is TGTGCCAGCAGTTTCGACAGGAGGTACGAGCAGTACTTC. Protein product: CASSFDRRYEQYF.

The V call is TRBV3-1, the J call TRBJ2-5, with D unclear. The V end lost 1 base, the J end lost 1 base, and 10 bases lay between the germline ends. The CDR3 is 15 residues long. The germline gives CDR1 LGHDT, CDR2 YNNKEL (reference sequence). CDR3 sequence: CASSQGQYFQETQYF. The CDR3 DNA reads as TGTGCCAGCAGCCAAGGGCAGTACTTCCAAGAGACCCAGTACTTC.

In this sample, this clonotype turned up a few times. The rearrangement uses TRBV5-1 and TRBJ2-1; D is possibly TRBD2 (6 bases). Germline values: CDR1 SGHRS, CDR2 YFSETQ. The ends were cut back, 0 bases at V and 10 bases at J, with 14 bases in the middle. The CDR3 extends over 14 amino acids. CDR3 DNA sequence: TGCGCCAGCAGCTTGGCTAATTGGGGGGACGAGCAGTTCTTC. It translates to CASSLANWGDEQFF.

The chain uses TRBV28 and TRBJ2-3, with 10 bases lining up with TRBD2. Germline CDR1 MDHEN, CDR2 SYDVKM. V lost 11 bases and J lost 2; bases outside the gene matches: 7. CDR3 length: 14 residues. The CDR3 DNA reads as TGTGCCGGCCGAACTAGCGGGGCCACAGATACGCAGTATTTT. It translates to CAGRTSGATDTQYF.

The V call is TRBV19, the J call TRBJ1-2, with D uncertain. The CDR3 totals 15 residues. Germline values: CDR1 LNHDA, CDR2 SQIVND (reference sequence). The germline V and J ends were trimmed by 3 bases and 0 bases, with 11 bases remaining between them. This chain's CDR3 is CASSIFHPSNYGYTF. As DNA, the CDR3 is TGTGCCAGTAGTATTTTTCACCCTTCTAACTATGGCTACACCTTC.

The chain carries TRBV24-1 and TRBJ2-3, with 8 bases identical to TRBD2. From germline, CDR1 is KGHDR and CDR2 SFDVKD. The junction had 1 base not matched to a gene; V was cut back by 5 bases and J by 1 base. The CDR3 loop spans 14 amino acids. The CDR3 DNA reads TGTGCCACCAGTGCCGGGGGGGGCACAGATACGCAGTATTTT. Translating gives CATSAGGGTDTQYF.

This clonotype has just one count. This sequence joins TRBV18 and TRBJ1-6, with D possibly being TRBD1 (5 bases). The CDR3 is 15 amino acids. Trimming removed 1 base at V and 8 bases at J, with 12 bases between. In germline, CDR1 is KGHSH, CDR2 LQKENI. The CDR3 region is CASSPLGTHDSPLHF. The CDR3 coding sequence is TGTGCCAGCTCACCACTCGGGACTCACGATTCACCCCTCCACTTT.

Only a few counts were recorded for this clonotype. This may stem from a read error, because a much larger clone lies one nucleotide away. V and J are TRBV20-1 and TRBJ2-7; 7 bases match TRBD1. The CDR3 contains 13 residues. V was clipped by 4 bases and J by 0 bases; unmatched bases: 3. Germline V gives CDR1 DFQATT, CDR2 SNEGSKA (reference sequence). The CDR3: CSANRDSSYEQYF. The CDR3 DNA reads TGCAGTGCTAACCGGGACAGCTCCTACGAGCAGTACTTC.

The sample holds a few counts of this clonotype. The chain links TRBV7-2 to TRBJ2-5, with D maybe TRBD2 (6 bases). The germline V gene encodes CDR1 SGHTA and CDR2 FQGNSA. The CDR3 length is 16 residues. Deletions cut 5 bases from V and 3 bases from J, with 19 bases between. CDR3 coding DNA: TGTGCCAGCAGCCAGCTATTCCGGGAGAAAAAAGAGACCCAGTACTTC. Translation: CASSQLFREKKETQYF.

The chain employs TRBV28 and TRBJ2-7; 10 nucleotides line up with TRBD1. Germline CDR1 and CDR2: MDHEN and SYDVKM. With V trimmed by 6 bases and J by 7 bases, 9 bases remained unmatched. The CDR3 covers 14 residues. CDR3 coding DNA: TGTGCCAGCAGGGGACAGGGGTTGGGGAATGAGCAGTACTTC. Translation gives CASRGQGLGNEQYF. Drawing the rest from reference TRBV28 and TRBJ2-7, the complete variable domain is DVKVTQSSRYLVKRTGEKVFLECVQDMDHENMFWYRQDPGLGLRLIYFSYDVKMKEKGDIPEGYSVSREKKERFSLILESASTNQTSMYLCASRGQGLGNEQYFGPGTRLTVT.

J is TRBJ2-7 and V is TRBV6-2 or TRBV6-3, with D perhaps matching TRBD1 or TRBD2 (6 bases each). From germline, CDR1 is MNHEY and CDR2 SVGEGT. CDR3 length equals 11 residues. The germline V and J ends were trimmed by 6 bases and 12 bases, with 15 bases remaining between them. The CDR3 sequence is CASSHGGSGYF. The CDR3 DNA sequence: TGTGCCAGCAGCCACGGGGGCAGCGGGTACTTC.